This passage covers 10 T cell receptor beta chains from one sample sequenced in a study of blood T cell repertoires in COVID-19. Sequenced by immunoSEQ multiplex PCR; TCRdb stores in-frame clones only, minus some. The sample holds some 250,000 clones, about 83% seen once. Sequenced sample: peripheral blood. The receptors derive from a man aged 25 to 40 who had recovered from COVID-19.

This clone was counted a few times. As DNA, the CDR3 is TGTGCCAGCAGTGAGTCGACAGATAGAAATCAGCCCCAGCATTTT. Translated: CASSESTDRNQPQHF. The chain has TRBV2 and TRBJ1-5; a possible D gene is TRBD1 (5 bases). The CDR3 is 15 residues long. From germline, CDR1 is SNHLY and CDR2 FYNNEI. Trimming pared 3 bases from V and 4 bases from J, leaving 13 bases between.

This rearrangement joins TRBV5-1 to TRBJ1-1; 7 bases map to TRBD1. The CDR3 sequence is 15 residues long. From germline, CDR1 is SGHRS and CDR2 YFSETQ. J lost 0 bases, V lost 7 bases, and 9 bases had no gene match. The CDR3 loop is CASREQGTMNTEAFF. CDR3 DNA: TGCGCCAGCCGAGAACAGGGGACGATGAACACTGAAGCTTTCTTT. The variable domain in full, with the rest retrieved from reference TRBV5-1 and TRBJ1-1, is KAGVTQTPRYLIKTRGQQVTLSCSPISGHRSVSWYQQTPGQGLQFLFEYFSETQRNKGNFPGRFSGRQFSNSRSEMNVSTLELGDSALYLCASREQGTMNTEAFFGQGTRLTVV.

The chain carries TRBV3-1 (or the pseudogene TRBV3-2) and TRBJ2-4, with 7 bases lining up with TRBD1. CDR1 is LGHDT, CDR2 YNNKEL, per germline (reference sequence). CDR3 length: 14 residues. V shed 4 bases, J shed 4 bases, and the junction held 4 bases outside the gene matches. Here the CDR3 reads CASSPRGQKNIQYF. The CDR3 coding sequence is TGTGCCAGCAGCCCCCGGGGACAGAAAAACATTCAGTACTTC.

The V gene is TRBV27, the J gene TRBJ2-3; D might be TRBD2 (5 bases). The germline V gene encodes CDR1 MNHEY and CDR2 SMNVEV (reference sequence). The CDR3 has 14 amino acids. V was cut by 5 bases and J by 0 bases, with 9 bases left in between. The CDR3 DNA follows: TGTGCCAGCAGTCCCCAGCGGAGCACAGATACGCAGTATTTT. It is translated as CASSPQRSTDTQYF.

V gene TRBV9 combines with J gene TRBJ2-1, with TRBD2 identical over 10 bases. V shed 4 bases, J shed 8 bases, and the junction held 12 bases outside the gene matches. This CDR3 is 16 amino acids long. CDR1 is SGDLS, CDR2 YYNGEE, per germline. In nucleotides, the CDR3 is TGTGCCAGCAGCCCTCAGAGCGGGGGGGCCGCGCATGAGCAGTTCTTC. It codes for CASSPQSGGAAHEQFF. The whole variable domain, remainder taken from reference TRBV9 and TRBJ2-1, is DSGVTQTPKHLITATGQRVTLRCSPRSGDLSVYWYQQSLDQGLQFLIQYYNGEERAKGNILERFSAQQFPDLHSELNLSSLELGDSALYFCASSPQSGGAAHEQFFGPGTRLTVL.

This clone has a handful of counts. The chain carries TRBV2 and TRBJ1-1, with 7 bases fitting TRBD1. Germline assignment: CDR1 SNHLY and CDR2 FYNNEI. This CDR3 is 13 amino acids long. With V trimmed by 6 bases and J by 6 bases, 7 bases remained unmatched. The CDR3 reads CASRQGTLAEAFF. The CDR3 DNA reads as TGTGCCAGCAGACAGGGGACGTTGGCTGAAGCTTTCTTT. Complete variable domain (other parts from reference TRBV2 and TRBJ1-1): EPEVTQTPSHQVTQMGQEVILRCVPISNHLYFYWYRQILGQKVEFLVSFYNNEISEKSEIFDDQFSVERPDGSNFTLKIRSTKLEDSAMYFCASRQGTLAEAFFGQGTRLTVV.

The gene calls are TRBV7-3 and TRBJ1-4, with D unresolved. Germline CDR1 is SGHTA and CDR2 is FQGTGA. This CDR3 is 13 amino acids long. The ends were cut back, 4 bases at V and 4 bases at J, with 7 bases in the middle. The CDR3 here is CASSSGLNEKLFF. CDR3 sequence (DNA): TGTGCCAGCAGCTCCGGACTTAATGAAAAACTGTTTTTT. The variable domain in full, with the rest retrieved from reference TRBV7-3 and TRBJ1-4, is GAGVSQTPSNKVTEKGKYVELRCDPISGHTALYWYRQSLGQGPEFLIYFQGTGAADDSGLPNDRFFAVRPEGSVSTLKIQRTERGDSAVYLCASSSGLNEKLFFGSGTQLSVL.

The CDR3 DNA reads TGTGCCAGCAGCCAAGTCGGGGGAAACACCATATATTTT. It is translated as CASSQVGGNTIYF. This chain uses TRBV14 with TRBJ1-3; D gene unclear. Germline CDR1 and CDR2: SGHDN and FVKESK. Trimming took 1 base from V and 4 from J, leaving 5 bases between them. CDR3 length: 13 amino acids.

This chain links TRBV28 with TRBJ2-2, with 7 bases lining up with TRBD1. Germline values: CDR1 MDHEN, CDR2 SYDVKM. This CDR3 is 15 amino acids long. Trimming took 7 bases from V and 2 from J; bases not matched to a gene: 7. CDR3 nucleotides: TGTGCCAGCATACGGGACAGCCTAAACACCGGGGAGCTGTTTTTT. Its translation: CASIRDSLNTGELFF.

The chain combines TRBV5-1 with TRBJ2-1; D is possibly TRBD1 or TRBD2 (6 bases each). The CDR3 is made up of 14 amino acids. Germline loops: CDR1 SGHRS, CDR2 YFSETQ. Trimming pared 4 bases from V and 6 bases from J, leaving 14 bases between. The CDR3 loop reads CASSLGAGFNEQFF. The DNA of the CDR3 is TGCGCCAGCAGCCTGGGGGCGGGGTTCAATGAGCAGTTCTTC.